This T cell receptor beta chain appears in the sequencing data of a study of shared T cell receptors in the human thymus. Profiling relied on immunoSEQ multiplex PCR, and the TCRdb table lists in-frame clones only, not all of them. This sample has just under 550,000 clones, with about 84% found just once. This CDR3 spans 18 amino acids. J was trimmed by 1 base and V by 10 bases; bases with no gene match: 18. Germline lookup yields CDR1 SEHNR and CDR2 FQNEAQ (reference sequence). The same sample was also studied in work on human thymus T cells. That source reports: The sample donors, healthy Finnish infants, were having corrective surgery for congenital heart defects. From resections taken during corrective heart surgery, the thymus tissue was obtained.

Sequenced material: thymocytes. This TCR was sampled from a boy younger than two with a congenital heart defect. This sequence joins TRBV7-9 and TRBJ2-2, with TRBD1 matching over 7 bases. CDR3 protein: CATSGQREGQMNTGELFF. CDR3 nucleotides: TGTGCCACCTCAGGCCAGCGTGAGGGACAGATGAACACCGGGGAGCTGTTTTTT.